The 10 T cell receptor beta chains below come from one sample, sequenced in a study of cytotoxic CD8 clonotypes in ibrutinib-treated CLL. Sequencing was performed with immunoSEQ multiplex PCR; in TCRdb, only in-frame clones are kept and a portion is missing. The data show approximately 190,000 clones, with about 75% seen just once and approximately 6.3% held by the top ten. The specimen comprised PBMCs, sampled after 12 months of ibrutinib treatment. These receptor sequences come from a human donor with chronic lymphocytic leukemia.

This clone was detected only once. The CDR3 here is CASSLGPGTYYEQYF. CDR3 coding DNA: TGTGCCAGCAGCTTAGGTCCCGGCACTTACTACGAGCAGTACTTC. This rearrangement joins TRBV7-9 to TRBJ2-7; no clear D gene. The germline gives CDR1 SEHNR, CDR2 FQNEAQ (reference sequence). The ends were cut back, 1 base at V and 3 bases at J, with 13 bases in the middle. This CDR3 region has 15 residues.

A remark on this clone: Within the sample, other DNA sequences also encode this same CDR3. The chain recombines TRBV30 with TRBJ2-7; TRBD1 aligns across 9 bases. This CDR3 is 14 amino acids long. The V gene end was trimmed by 1 base and the J gene end by 3 bases; junction bases not matched to a gene: 4. In germline, CDR1 is GTSNPN, CDR2 SVGIG (reference sequence). The CDR3 DNA reads as TGTGCCTGGAGTGCCGGGACAGGGCTCTACGAGCAGTACTTC. Translated: CAWSAGTGLYEQYF.

This clone turned up a few times. This chain connects TRBV6-5 to TRBJ2-1; D remains ambiguous. This CDR3 region has 15 residues. V was clipped by 6 bases and J by 0 bases, with 12 bases between them. Germline V gene sequence: CDR1 MNHEY, CDR2 SVGAGI. The CDR3 bases are TGTGCCAGCAGGCCGACACTGACCTCCTACAATGAGCAGTTCTTC. It is translated as CASRPTLTSYNEQFF.

The gene calls are TRBV29-1 and TRBJ1-2; D unresolved. Germline values: CDR1 SQVTM, CDR2 ANQGSEA. CDR3 length: 11 residues. The V end lost 2 bases, the J end lost 14 bases, and 15 bases lay between the germline ends. The CDR3, as DNA: TGCAGCGTTGAAAACGGGATAGCCACTACCTTC. Translation: CSVENGIATTF. Supplemented by reference TRBV29-1 and TRBJ1-2, the full variable domain reads SAVISQKPSRDICQRGTSLTIQCQVDSQVTMMFWYRQQPGQSLTLIATANQGSEATYESGFVIDKFPISRPNLTFSTLTVSNMSPEDSSIYLCSVENGIATTFGSGTRLTVV.

This clone was seen many times. This chain uses TRBV30 with TRBJ2-5, with a possible D match to TRBD2 (6 bases). The CDR3 sequence is 14 residues long. Trimming left V 3 bases short and J 5 bases short, with 16 bases between. Germline CDR1 and CDR2: GTSNPN and SVGIG (reference sequence). CDR3 region: CAWSRTGSGETQYF. CDR3 in DNA: TGTGCCTGGAGCCGGACGGGAAGCGGGGAGACCCAGTACTTC. The full variable domain, its missing parts supplied by reference TRBV30 and TRBJ2-5, is SQTIHQWPATLVQPVGSPLSLECTVEGTSNPNLYWYRQAAGRGLQLLFYSVGIGQISSEVPQNLSASRPQDRQFILSSKKLLLSDSGFYLCAWSRTGSGETQYFGPGTRLLVL.

The J gene is TRBJ2-2, the V gene TRBV7-2; D might be TRBD1 (7 bases). Trimming cost V 0 bases and J 6 bases, with 17 bases left between them. CDR3 length: 17 residues. Per germline, CDR1 SGHTA and CDR2 FQGNSA. The CDR3 sequence is CASSLAGGQMAAGELFF. DNA of the CDR3: TGTGCCAGCAGCTTAGCGGGGGGACAGATGGCCGCCGGGGAGCTGTTTTTT.

This clone was observed a single time. The CDR3 region has the DNA TGTGCCAGCAGTCAGGGGGGCAAAAACATTCAGTACTTC. It codes for CASSQGGKNIQYF. The chain has TRBV25-1 and TRBJ2-4, with TRBD1 as a possible D gene (7 bases). This CDR3 contains 13 residues. The V end lost 5 bases, the J end lost 3 bases, and 8 bases lay between the germline ends. Germline CDR1 is MGHDK and CDR2 is SYGVNS.

This chain links TRBV28 with TRBJ2-7; D may be TRBD1 or TRBD2 (5 bases each). CDR3 length: 21 amino acids. The germline V and J ends were trimmed by 3 bases and 4 bases, with 34 bases remaining between them. Per germline, CDR1 MDHEN and CDR2 SYDVKM. CDR3 in amino acids: CASSFYGGEHPVSLRGYEQYF. CDR3 nucleotides: TGTGCCAGCAGTTTTTATGGGGGTGAACACCCCGTATCACTCCGGGGATACGAGCAGTACTTC.

This chain links TRBV10-1 with TRBJ2-7; perhaps TRBD1 as D (7 bases). The V end was cut by 7 bases, the J end by 6 bases, with 19 bases between. This CDR3 is built from 14 residues. Germline V gives CDR1 WNHNN, CDR2 SYGVQD (reference sequence). The chain's CDR3 is CASTLGGTAGEQYF. Here the CDR3 DNA reads TGCGCCAGCACCCTTGGGGGGACAGCGGGCGAGCAGTACTTC.

J is TRBJ2-4 and V is TRBV7-9; 8 bases are a match to TRBD1. The CDR3 runs 16 residues. Germline V gene lookup returns CDR1 SEHNR and CDR2 FQNEAQ (reference sequence). Trimming took 2 bases from V and 0 from J; bases not matched to a gene: 3. CDR3: CASSLPGGAAKNIQYF. CDR3 bases: TGTGCCAGCAGCTTACCAGGGGGCGCAGCCAAAAACATTCAGTACTTC.